This TCR beta chain was obtained from a study of naive and memory T cell subsets. Study-level findings and limits: No ground truth validated the naive and memory repertoire findings. Naive repertoires, especially CD8, held a few larger clonotypes, possibly memory cells re-expressing CD45RA. Over 85% of naive TCR sequences appeared only once, unlike memory subsets.

An equimolar mix of two oligonucleotides served as the beta constant-region primer for TRBC1 and TRBC2. Ligated cDNA was amplified by four rounds of PCR with nested alpha and beta constant-region primers and SP2. The cDNA 3' end received a ligated single-stranded oligonucleotide carrying the SP2 primer and a 12-nucleotide UMI. TCRdb independently ran MiXCR on the UMI-ligation and nested PCR reads; one entry per CDR3 protein. The sample contains roughly 83,000 distinct CDR3 sequences, approximately 11% of which appear only once. Trimming cost V 2 bases and J 3 bases, with 10 bases left between them. The germline gives CDR1 KGHSH, CDR2 LQKENI. This CDR3 spans 14 amino acids. As concerns this clonotype: Its antigen is currently unknown.

Cells stained for CD3, CD4, CD8, CD45RA and CD27 were sorted into four subsets. The J gene is TRBJ1-1, the V gene TRBV18; TRBD1 might be the D (6 bases). The TCR was taken from a human donor in good health. Material: naive CD4+ T cells from blood. CDR3 sequence reads: CASSPFRGDTEAFF. In DNA, the CDR3 is TGTGCCAGCTCACCATTCAGGGGAGACACTGAAGCTTTCTTT. The full variable domain, rest sourced from reference TRBV18 and TRBJ1-1, is NAGVMQNPRHLVRRRGQEARLRCSPMKGHSHVYWYRQLPEEGLKFMVYLQKENIIDESGMPKERFSAEFPKEGPSILRIQQVVRGDSAAYFCASSPFRGDTEAFFGQGTRLTVV.